Following are 27 T cell receptor beta chains from one sample sequenced in a study of CD4 T cells in relation to SARS-CoV-2 and coronaviruses. TCRdb keeps only in-frame clones here, not all; method: immunoSEQ multiplex PCR. The data hold 40,000 or so clones, with approximately 77% observed a single time. No cognate antigen is known for these TCRs. The sequencing input was naive CD4+ T cells from PBMCs, cultured in vitro. The subset denotes: naive CD4+ T cells isolated by negative enrichment. Receptor source: an adult with COVID-19.

The J gene is TRBJ2-7, the V gene TRBV19; 12 bases match TRBD2. V lost 6 bases, J lost 7 bases, and 10 bases stayed unmatched. CDR3 length equals 15 residues. Germline V lookup: CDR1 LNHDA, CDR2 SQIVND (reference sequence). CDR3 sequence: CASRRLAGVLGEQYF. The CDR3 DNA is TGTGCCAGTAGAAGACTAGCGGGAGTACTAGGGGAGCAGTACTTC. The full variable domain, in which reference TRBV19 and TRBJ2-7 provide the parts outside the CDR3, is DGGITQSPKYLFRKEGQNVTLSCEQNLNHDAMYWYRQDPGQGLRLIYYSQIVNDFQKGDIAEGYSVSREKKESFPLTVTSAQKNPTAFYLCASRRLAGVLGEQYFGPGTRLTVT.

The genes are TRBV28 and TRBJ2-2; 13 bases map to TRBD2. Germline assignment: CDR1 MDHEN and CDR2 SYDVKM. Trimming cost V 10 bases and J 3 bases; bases outside gene matches: 11. CDR3 length equals 17 residues. CDR3 sequence (DNA): TGTGCCACTCAAAGGGGACTAGCGGGATGGGACACCGGGGAGCTGTTTTTT. As protein: CATQRGLAGWDTGELFF.

The CDR3 loop is CASSVVSTGELFF. The CDR3 nucleotides read TGTGCCAGCAGCGTAGTAAGCACCGGGGAGCTGTTTTTT. The V gene is TRBV9, the J gene TRBJ2-2, with D unclear. Trimming left V 0 bases short and J 4 bases short, with 4 bases between. CDR3 length: 13 residues. Germline loops: CDR1 SGDLS, CDR2 YYNGEE.

In its sample, this clone was seen a few times. The V call is TRBV28, the J call TRBJ2-7, with TRBD2 identical over 8 bases. After removal of 2 bases from V and 6 bases from J, the junction contained 6 bases not matched to a gene. CDR3 length equals 14 residues. Germline CDR1 is MDHEN and CDR2 is SYDVKM. The CDR3 spells CASSLTREGLEQYF. DNA for the CDR3: TGTGCCAGCAGTTTAACTCGGGAGGGTCTCGAGCAGTACTTC.

This chain joins TRBV30 and TRBJ2-1; D perhaps matches TRBD1 (5 bases). This CDR3 spans 13 amino acids. CDR1 is GTSNPN and CDR2 is SVGIG in the germline V gene (reference sequence). The germline V and J ends were trimmed by 5 bases and 5 bases, with 13 bases remaining between them. CDR3 nucleotide sequence: TGTGCCTGGGCCGAGACAGTAAACAATGAGCAGTTCTTC. Residues: CAWAETVNNEQFF. Filled out from reference TRBV30 and TRBJ2-1, the complete variable domain reads SQTIHQWPATLVQPVGSPLSLECTVEGTSNPNLYWYRQAAGRGLQLLFYSVGIGQISSEVPQNLSASRPQDRQFILSSKKLLLSDSGFYLCAWAETVNNEQFFGPGTRLTVL.

This clone was observed a handful of times. This chain uses TRBV6-5 with TRBJ1-4; TRBD1 matches 7 bases. After removal of 5 bases from V and 2 bases from J, the junction contained 5 bases not matched to a gene. The CDR3 length is 15 residues. Germline-derived CDR1 and CDR2 are MNHEY and SVGAGI. The CDR3, as DNA: TGTGCCAGCAGTCGTCAGGGGGGGACTAATGAAAAACTGTTTTTT. It is translated as CASSRQGGTNEKLFF.

This rearrangement joins TRBV11-3 to TRBJ1-4; D not resolved. V shed 3 bases and J shed 14 bases, with 13 bases lying between them. Germline V CDR1 and CDR2: SGHNT, YENEEA. This CDR3 has 12 amino acids. The CDR3 nucleotides read TGTGCCAGCAGCTTTTGGCAGCCCGTGCTGTTTTTT. It codes for CASSFWQPVLFF.

The chain links TRBV7-9 to TRBJ2-5, with D perhaps being TRBD1 or TRBD2 (5 bases each). Looked up from germline, CDR1 is SEHNR and CDR2 is FQNEAQ (reference sequence). V was cut by 8 bases and J by 7 bases, with 5 bases left in between. The length of the CDR3 is 9 residues. CDR3 bases: TGTGCCAGCGGGGGGACCCAGTACTTC. This translates into CASGGTQYF.

V and J are TRBV28 and TRBJ2-3; D is ambiguous. Germline CDR1 is MDHEN and CDR2 is SYDVKM. With 3 bases removed from V and 2 bases from J, the gap between germline ends came to 9 bases. The CDR3 loop spans 14 amino acids. The CDR3 DNA reads TGTGCCAGCAGTTTCATGGGTGACACAGATACGCAGTATTTT. Translation gives CASSFMGDTDTQYF.

The chain employs TRBV5-8 and TRBJ2-7; 8 bases are a match to TRBD1. The CDR3 contains 14 residues. With 2 bases clipped from V and 2 bases from J, the junction kept 3 bases outside the gene matches. Germline V gene lookup returns CDR1 SGHTS and CDR2 YDEGEE. The CDR3: CASSFRDRTYEQYF. In DNA, the CDR3 is TGTGCCAGCAGCTTCCGGGACAGGACCTACGAGCAGTACTTC. Using reference TRBV5-8 and TRBJ2-7 for the parts outside the CDR3, the full variable domain is EAGVTQSPTHLIKTRGQQATLRCSPISGHTSVYWYQQALGLGLQFLLWYDEGEERNRGNFPPRFSGRQFPNYSSELNVNALELEDSALYLCASSFRDRTYEQYFGPGTRLTVT.

This chain uses TRBV30 with TRBJ2-2; D not certain. Trimming stripped 3 bases from V and 1 base from J, with 9 bases between. Germline V gives CDR1 GTSNPN, CDR2 SVGIG (reference sequence). The CDR3 runs 14 residues. CDR3 amino acids: CAWRRTLNTGELFF. CDR3 DNA sequence: TGTGCCTGGAGAAGAACTTTGAACACCGGGGAGCTGTTTTTT.

The V and J genes are TRBV5-6 and TRBJ2-7; D might be TRBD1 (6 bases). The V end lost 0 bases, the J end lost 2 bases, and 12 bases lay between the germline ends. Germline V CDR1 and CDR2: SGHDT, YYEEEE. The CDR3 covers 15 residues. The CDR3 sequence: CASSLAGDTTYEQYF. The DNA of the CDR3 is TGTGCCAGCAGCTTGGCCGGGGACACGACCTACGAGCAGTACTTC.

The rearrangement uses TRBV7-3 and TRBJ2-1; D is perhaps TRBD2 (6 bases). This CDR3 comprises 13 residues. V lost 3 bases, J lost 7 bases, and 10 bases lay in between. CDR1 and CDR2 from the germline V gene are SGHTA and FQGTGA. CDR3 amino acids: CASSFAGNNEQFF. DNA for the CDR3: TGTGCCAGCAGCTTCGCGGGGAATAATGAGCAGTTCTTC. Full variable domain (rest looked up from reference TRBV7-3 and TRBJ2-1): GAGVSQTPSNKVTEKGKYVELRCDPISGHTALYWYRQSLGQGPEFLIYFQGTGAADDSGLPNDRFFAVRPEGSVSTLKIQRTERGDSAVYLCASSFAGNNEQFFGPGTRLTVL.

The chain couples TRBV6-5 to TRBJ2-1, with unresolved D. Germline V CDR1 and CDR2: MNHEY, SVGAGI. This CDR3 region has 15 residues. V was pared by 3 bases and J by 3 bases, with 12 bases between. The CDR3 sequence: CASSYGKPDYNEQFF. The CDR3 nucleotides are TGTGCCAGCAGTTATGGGAAACCTGACTACAATGAGCAGTTCTTC.

This clone showed up just once. The chain carries TRBV29-1 and TRBJ2-5; D might be TRBD1 (5 bases). Germline V gives CDR1 SQVTM, CDR2 ANQGSEA. CDR3 length: 11 residues. Trimming took 4 bases from V and 2 from J, leaving 5 bases between them. The CDR3 DNA reads TGCAGCGTTGGACAGCAAGAGACCCAGTACTTC. It translates to CSVGQQETQYF. Combining the CDR3 with reference TRBV29-1 and TRBJ2-5 gives the whole variable domain SAVISQKPSRDICQRGTSLTIQCQVDSQVTMMFWYRQQPGQSLTLIATANQGSEATYESGFVIDKFPISRPNLTFSTLTVSNMSPEDSSIYLCSVGQQETQYFGPGTRLLVL.

The chain has TRBV6-5 and TRBJ1-1, with 9 bases that match TRBD1. The junction had 5 bases not matched to a gene; V was cut back by 6 bases and J by 0 bases. Germline lookup yields CDR1 MNHEY and CDR2 SVGAGI. The CDR3 length is 15 residues. CDR3 coding DNA: TGTGCCAGCAGAATGGGACAGGGTCTGAACACTGAAGCTTTCTTT. This sequence encodes CASRMGQGLNTEAFF.

By share, this clone ranks as large. The chain links TRBV10-1 to TRBJ2-3; D remains ambiguous. This CDR3 is 13 amino acids long. Germline CDR1 WNHNN, CDR2 SYGVQD (reference sequence). Trimming cost V 4 bases and J 1 base, with 6 bases left between them. CDR3 DNA: TGCGCCAGCAGTGCGTACGGCACAGATACGCAGTATTTT. This encodes CASSAYGTDTQYF.

The CDR3 DNA reads as TGTGCCACCAGCAGGCTCCTAGTGACCGGGGAGCTGTTTTTT. Protein: CATSRLLVTGELFF. The V gene is TRBV15, the J gene TRBJ2-2, with no clear D. CDR1 and CDR2 (germline): LNHNV, YYDKDF (reference sequence). Trimming removed 3 bases from V and 5 bases from J, with 10 bases in between. This CDR3 has 14 residues.

The chain has TRBV12-3 or TRBV12-4 and TRBJ1-2, with no clear D. V dropped 3 bases and J dropped 4 bases, with 6 bases sitting between them. The CDR3 is 12 amino acids. In DNA, the CDR3 is TGTGCCAGCAGTTTTCGTCCCTATGGCTACACCTTC. It codes for CASSFRPYGYTF.

CDR3 sequence (DNA): TGTGCCAGCTCAGCGGACAGGGTCAATCAGCCCCAGCATTTT. Translation gives CASSADRVNQPQHF. The chain uses TRBV18 and TRBJ1-5, with 8 bases aligning to TRBD1. The V segment lost 5 bases and the J segment 3 bases; nucleotides outside the gene matches: 3. The CDR3 is 14 amino acids. The germline gives CDR1 KGHSH, CDR2 LQKENI.

The rearrangement links TRBV7-2 to TRBJ2-3, with D tentatively TRBD1 (6 bases). V gave up 1 base and J gave up 4 bases, with 18 bases separating them. The CDR3 consists of 17 residues. Looked up from germline, CDR1 is SGHTA and CDR2 is FQGNSA. In nucleotides, the CDR3 is TGTGCCAGCAGCTTAGGCTCGACCAGGGGTTTTGCAGATACGCAGTATTTT. This translates into CASSLGSTRGFADTQYF.

With respect to this clone: This specimen includes other DNA sequences encoding the same CDR3. The V gene is TRBV12-3 or TRBV12-4, the J gene TRBJ2-1; D not certain. The CDR3 extends over 13 amino acids. The V end lost 3 bases, the J end lost 0 bases, and 3 bases lay between the germline ends. CDR3 amino acids: CASSFSSYNEQFF. The CDR3 DNA sequence: TGTGCCAGCAGTTTCAGCTCCTACAATGAGCAGTTCTTC.

The chain couples TRBV28 to TRBJ1-5; weak D call: TRBD1 (5 bases). From germline, CDR1 is MDHEN and CDR2 SYDVKM. The CDR3 runs 15 residues. V was shortened by 8 bases and J by 3 bases, with 17 bases between the two germline ends. This CDR3 is CASSVGAQPNQPQHF. In DNA form, the CDR3 reads TGTGCCAGCTCTGTCGGGGCCCAGCCCAATCAGCCCCAGCATTTT.

The V call is TRBV19, the J call TRBJ2-1; 9 bases are a match to TRBD2. The V gene's germline CDR1 is LNHDA and CDR2 SQIVND (reference sequence). After removal of 6 bases from V and 10 bases from J, the junction contained 16 bases not matched to a gene. This CDR3 contains 16 residues. The CDR3 coding sequence is TGTGCCAGTAGCCCTGCCGCGGGAGGGCCTTTTAAAGAGCAGTTCTTC. Translating gives CASSPAAGGPFKEQFF. Together with reference TRBV19 and TRBJ2-1, the CDR3 gives the full variable domain: DGGITQSPKYLFRKEGQNVTLSCEQNLNHDAMYWYRQDPGQGLRLIYYSQIVNDFQKGDIAEGYSVSREKKESFPLTVTSAQKNPTAFYLCASSPAAGGPFKEQFFGPGTRLTVL.

The chain carries TRBV9 and TRBJ2-1; TRBD1 matches 7 bases. The junction had 14 bases not matched to a gene; V was cut back by 0 bases and J by 8 bases. The germline CDR1 and CDR2 sequences are SGDLS and YYNGEE. The CDR3 has 17 residues. As DNA, the CDR3 is TGTGCCAGCAGCGTAGCCCCATACTGGGACAGTCCCGATGAGCAGTTCTTC. This translates into CASSVAPYWDSPDEQFF.

This chain uses TRBV6-1 with TRBJ2-3; 9 bases align to TRBD1. The V segment lost 2 bases and the J segment 5 bases; nucleotides outside the gene matches: 11. The germline gives CDR1 MNHNS, CDR2 SASEGT. The CDR3 extends over 17 amino acids. The CDR3 spells CASSENDGQGRKDTQYF. The CDR3 bases are TGTGCCAGCAGTGAAAACGATGGACAGGGGCGGAAAGATACGCAGTATTTT.

J is TRBJ2-3 and V is TRBV3-1 (or the pseudogene TRBV3-2); 12 nucleotides agree with TRBD2. J lost 5 bases, V lost 0 bases, and 6 bases had no gene match. Germline CDR1 reads LGHDT; CDR2 reads YNNKEL (reference sequence). CDR3 length: 17 amino acids. The CDR3 here is CASSQDRTSGMIDTQYF. The DNA of the CDR3 is TGTGCCAGCAGCCAAGATCGGACTAGCGGGATGATAGATACGCAGTATTTT.